The 12 T cell receptor beta chains below all came from one sample that was sequenced in a study of blood T cells in healthy people across ages. A J-beta primer mix and a sample-barcoded 5' primer were used in a second PCR of roughly 7 to 12 cycles. Each CDR3 protein gets one entry after TCRdb re-called the 5' RACE reads with MiXCR. The sample yields approximately 1,000,000 distinct CDR3 sequences, more than 30% seen once. The sample was blood. These receptors were collected from a man aged 18 to 30 in good health.

The V and J genes are TRBV28 and TRBJ1-5; D is unresolved. CDR3 length equals 16 residues. Per the germline V gene, CDR1 is MDHEN and CDR2 is SYDVKM. Trimming removed 3 bases at V and 0 bases at J, with 12 bases between. The CDR3 DNA reads as TGTGCCAGCAGTTTGGCGGCACTTTATAGCAATCAGCCCCAGCATTTT. Protein: CASSLAALYSNQPQHF.

This clonotype appeared a few times. V gene TRBV7-2 combines with J gene TRBJ2-1, with D tentatively TRBD1 (7 bases). This CDR3 contains 17 residues. CDR1 and CDR2 (germline): SGHTA, FQGNSA. Trimming shortened V by 5 bases and J by 1 base, and 18 bases separated the two germline ends. The CDR3 here is CASSPTGVGGSYNEQFF. CDR3 DNA sequence: TGTGCCAGCAGCCCTACAGGGGTCGGGGGTTCCTACAATGAGCAGTTCTTC.

This clonotype was seen only once. The chain links TRBV27 to TRBJ2-5; D gene unclear. CDR3 size: 14 residues. The germline V gene encodes CDR1 MNHEY and CDR2 SMNVEV (reference sequence). Trimming pared 3 bases from V and 5 bases from J, leaving 13 bases between. The CDR3 sequence is CASSFGLNAETQYF. The CDR3 DNA reads TGTGCCAGCAGTTTCGGGTTGAACGCGGAGACCCAGTACTTC.

This clonotype has just a few counts. The chain couples TRBV2 to TRBJ1-2; D call uncertain. Trimming removed 6 bases at V and 4 bases at J, with 15 bases between. Germline lookup yields CDR1 SNHLY and CDR2 FYNNEI. The CDR3 runs to 14 residues. The CDR3: CASSPTGVPYGYTF. The CDR3 DNA follows: TGTGCCAGCAGCCCCACCGGGGTACCCTATGGCTACACCTTC.

The V gene is TRBV4-1, the J gene TRBJ1-1; weak D call: TRBD1 (6 bases). Germline values: CDR1 MGHRA, CDR2 YSYEKL. V was shortened by 3 bases and J by 5 bases, with 22 bases between the two germline ends. The CDR3 has 17 residues. CDR3 sequence reads: CASSQRSDQGRGTEAFF. The CDR3, as DNA: TGCGCCAGCAGCCAGAGGAGTGACCAGGGAAGGGGGACTGAAGCTTTCTTT.

The V and J genes are TRBV12-3 or TRBV12-4 and TRBJ1-3; D might be TRBD1 (6 bases). The CDR3 contains 17 residues. V was cut by 3 bases and J by 0 bases, with 15 bases left in between. CDR3 sequence: CASSLEWDTNSGNTIYF. The DNA of the CDR3 is TGTGCCAGCAGTTTGGAGTGGGACACCAACTCTGGAAACACCATATATTTT.

The chain has TRBV12-3 or TRBV12-4 and TRBJ2-2, with D possibly TRBD2 on 6 matching bases. CDR3 length: 20 amino acids. The V gene lost 1 base and the J gene lost 0 bases, with 21 bases spanning the gap. DNA for the CDR3: TGTGCCAGCAGTTTAGTCCCCTTAACTACCAGCGGGTCGAACACCGGGGAGCTGTTTTTT. Residues: CASSLVPLTTSGSNTGELFF.

This sequence joins TRBV5-1 and TRBJ2-2; D not resolved. The CDR3 extends over 18 amino acids. The germline V and J ends were trimmed by 1 base and 0 bases, with 16 bases remaining between them. Per germline, CDR1 SGHRS and CDR2 YFSETQ. The CDR3 DNA follows: TGCGCCAGCAGCTTGTTGAGAGATACCACATCGAACACCGGGGAGCTGTTTTTT. As protein: CASSLLRDTTSNTGELFF.

The chain has TRBV6-5 and TRBJ2-5; tentatively, D is TRBD2 (5 bases). Trimming stripped 11 bases from V and 11 bases from J, with 27 bases between. There are 14 residues in the CDR3. CDR1 is MNHEY, CDR2 SVGAGI, per germline. The chain's CDR3 is CAAGIRGLYNEQYF. The CDR3 DNA follows: TGTGCCGCAGGCATCCGAGGGCTATACAATGAGCAGTACTTC.

Comment on this clonotype: The junction and the germline gene differ at one end; a read error may be behind it. The chain employs TRBV7-2 and TRBJ2-3; no definite D call. The V gene's germline CDR1 is SGHTA and CDR2 FQGNSA. This CDR3 contains 14 residues. The CDR3 loop reads CASSLGPGTDAQYF. The CDR3 DNA sequence: TGTGCCAGCAGCTTAGGTCCAGGCACAGATGCGCAGTATTTT.

About this clonotype: A much larger clone is a single base away; this may be a read error. The rearrangement joins TRBV4-3 to TRBJ2-3; TRBD2 aligns across 7 bases. J was trimmed by 3 bases and V by 4 bases; bases with no gene match: 13. From germline, CDR1 is LGHNA and CDR2 YSLEER. The CDR3 loop spans 17 amino acids. In DNA, the CDR3 is TGCGCCAGCAGCCGAGATGTGGGTCGGGGGGTTACAGATACGCAGTATTTT. This codes for CASSRDVGRGVTDTQYF.

This clonotype turned up a few times. CDR3 sequence reads: CASSLAYGGARSLYEQYF. The DNA for the CDR3 is TGTGCCAGCAGCTTAGCCTATGGGGGTGCCCGCAGTTTATACGAGCAGTACTTC. The chain recombines TRBV7-2 with TRBJ2-5; tentatively, D is TRBD1 or TRBD2 (5 bases each). The DNA end is more similar to TRBJ2-7, so the J call may be wrong. Germline V gene sequence: CDR1 SGHTA, CDR2 FQGNSA. There are 18 residues in the CDR3.